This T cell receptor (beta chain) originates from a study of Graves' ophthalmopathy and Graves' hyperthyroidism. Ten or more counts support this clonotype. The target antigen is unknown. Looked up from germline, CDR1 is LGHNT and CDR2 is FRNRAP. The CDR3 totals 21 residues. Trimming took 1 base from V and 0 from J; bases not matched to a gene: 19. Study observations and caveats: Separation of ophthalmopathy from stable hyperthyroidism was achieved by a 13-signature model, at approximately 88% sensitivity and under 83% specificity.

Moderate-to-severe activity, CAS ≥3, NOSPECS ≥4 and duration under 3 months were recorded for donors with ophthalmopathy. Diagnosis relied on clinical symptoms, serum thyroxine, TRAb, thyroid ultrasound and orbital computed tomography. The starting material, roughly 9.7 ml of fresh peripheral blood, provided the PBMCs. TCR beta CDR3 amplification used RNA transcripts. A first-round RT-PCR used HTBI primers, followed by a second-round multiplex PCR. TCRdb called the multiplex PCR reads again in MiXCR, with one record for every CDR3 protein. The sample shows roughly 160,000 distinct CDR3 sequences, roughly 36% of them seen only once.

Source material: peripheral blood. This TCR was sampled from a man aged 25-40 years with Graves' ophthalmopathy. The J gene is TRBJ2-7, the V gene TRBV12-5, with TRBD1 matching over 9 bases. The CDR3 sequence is CASGLANLGGQGLRVSYEQYF. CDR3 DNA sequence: TGTGCTAGTGGTTTGGCAAACCTGGGGGGACAGGGCCTCCGCGTCTCCTACGAGCAGTACTTC.